The 26 T cell receptor beta chains below all came from one sample that was sequenced in a study of T cell changes during pregnancy in multiple sclerosis. Data came from immunoSEQ multiplex PCR; TCRdb stores just in-frame clones and leaves some out. This table holds 41,000 or so clones, approximately 90% found once. The material was CD8+ T cells from peripheral blood mononuclear cells, obtained in the third trimester of pregnancy. Source of these receptors: a female donor with multiple sclerosis, enrolled in a pregnancy study.

V and J are TRBV6-5 and TRBJ1-3, with D unresolved. The CDR3 is 11 amino acids. The germline V and J ends were trimmed by 7 bases and 4 bases, with 5 bases remaining between them. CDR1 and CDR2 from the germline V gene are MNHEY and SVGAGI. CDR3 nucleotides: TGTGCCAGCACGGGGGGAAACACCATATATTTT. It codes for CASTGGNTIYF.

This chain links TRBV25-1 with TRBJ1-6; D gene unclear. The CDR3 runs to 14 residues. The germline V gene has CDR1 MGHDK and CDR2 SYGVNS. The V end was cut by 2 bases, the J end by 5 bases, with 7 bases between. The DNA for the CDR3 is TGTGCCAGCAGTGAAACGGGGAATAATTCACCCCTCCACTTT. Translated: CASSETGNNSPLHF.

This clone was seen a few times. V and J are TRBV28 and TRBJ1-4; D unclear. The CDR3 covers 13 residues. Trimming took 11 bases from V and 8 from J, leaving 18 bases between them. In germline, CDR1 is MDHEN, CDR2 SYDVKM. The CDR3 bases are TGTGCCTCATCTGGGCAGGCCTGGGAAAAACTGTTTTTT. Translating it yields CASSGQAWEKLFF. Full variable domain (missing parts from reference TRBV28 and TRBJ1-4): DVKVTQSSRYLVKRTGEKVFLECVQDMDHENMFWYRQDPGLGLRLIYFSYDVKMKEKGDIPEGYSVSREKKERFSLILESASTNQTSMYLCASSGQAWEKLFFGSGTQLSVL.

The chain recombines TRBV19 with TRBJ1-1, with D unresolved. The germline V gene has CDR1 LNHDA and CDR2 SQIVND (reference sequence). CDR3 size: 15 residues. Between the trimmed V and J ends, which lost 1 base and 5 bases, there was a span of 14 bases. The CDR3 nucleotides are TGTGCCAGTAGTATAGGTTTCCTCCTACTGACTGAAGCTTTCTTT. Translating it yields CASSIGFLLLTEAFF.

The V and J genes are TRBV30 and TRBJ2-1; 13 bases line up with TRBD2. V was clipped by 5 bases and J by 9 bases; unmatched bases: 7. Germline CDR1 is GTSNPN and CDR2 is SVGIG (reference sequence). CDR3 length: 14 residues. The CDR3 region is CAWSPGTSGTEQFF. DNA of the CDR3: TGTGCCTGGTCCCCCGGGACTAGCGGGACTGAGCAGTTCTTC.

The V and J genes are TRBV5-5 and TRBJ2-1; a possible D gene is TRBD1 (5 bases). V lost 4 bases to trimming and J lost 1 base, with 12 bases between them. The CDR3 loop spans 15 amino acids. Per germline, CDR1 SGHKS and CDR2 YYEKEE (reference sequence). CDR3 loop: CASSPQGGSYNEQFF. The CDR3 region has the DNA TGTGCCAGCAGCCCCCAGGGCGGATCCTACAATGAGCAGTTCTTC. The entire variable domain, with the rest obtained from reference TRBV5-5 and TRBJ2-1, is as follows: DAGVTQSPTHLIKTRGQQVTLRCSPISGHKSVSWYQQVLGQGPQFIFQYYEKEERGRGNFPDRFSARQFPNYSSELNVNALLLGDSALYLCASSPQGGSYNEQFFGPGTRLTVL.

This chain joins TRBV11-2 and TRBJ1-3; D perhaps matches TRBD1 (5 bases). There are 13 residues in the CDR3. Germline assignment: CDR1 SGHAT and CDR2 FQNNGV. The V gene lost 6 bases and the J gene lost 1 base, with 7 bases spanning the gap. The CDR3 bases are TGTGCCAGCAGAGGGACTTCTGGAAACACCATATATTTT. Protein product: CASRGTSGNTIYF.

The chain's CDR3 is CASSQGWGEENTEAFF. DNA of the CDR3: TGCGCCAGCAGCCAAGGCTGGGGCGAGGAGAACACTGAAGCTTTCTTT. The V gene is TRBV4-1, the J gene TRBJ1-1; perhaps TRBD1 as D (5 bases). V lost 1 base and J 1 base, leaving 13 bases between the germline ends. This CDR3 has 16 residues. Germline V gene sequence: CDR1 MGHRA, CDR2 YSYEKL.

The genes are TRBV4-3 and TRBJ1-4, with TRBD1 as a possible D gene (6 bases). Deletions cut 3 bases from V and 4 bases from J, with 18 bases between. This CDR3 is 17 amino acids long. Germline-derived CDR1 and CDR2 are LGHNA and YSLEER. CDR3 residues: CASSQDPSGALNEKLFF. The CDR3 bases are TGCGCCAGCAGCCAGGACCCCTCAGGGGCCCTTAATGAAAAACTGTTTTTT.

The CDR3 spells CASSPRLVGAGVVHEQYF. CDR3 DNA sequence: TGTGCCAGCAGCCCCCGGTTGGTAGGAGCGGGAGTGGTCCACGAGCAGTACTTC. This chain connects TRBV7-8 to TRBJ2-7, with TRBD2 identical over 8 bases. Germline V gene lookup returns CDR1 SGHVS and CDR2 FQNEAQ. Germline trimming cut 5 bases from V and 5 bases from J; bases unmatched to any gene: 20. CDR3 length: 18 amino acids. Based on the CDR3 plus reference TRBV7-8 and TRBJ2-7, the full variable domain is GAGVSQSPRYKVAKRGQDVALRCDPISGHVSLFWYQQALGQGPEFLTYFQNEAQLDKSGLPSDRFFAERPEGSVSTLKIQRTQQEDSAVYLCASSPRLVGAGVVHEQYFGPGTRLTVT.

The rearrangement joins TRBV7-3 to TRBJ2-3; tentatively, D is TRBD2 (6 bases). V was pared by 0 bases and J by 2 bases, with 9 bases between. Germline CDR1 is SGHTA and CDR2 is FQGTGA. CDR3 length: 15 residues. The CDR3 sequence: CASSLTGEATDTQYF. In DNA form, the CDR3 reads TGTGCCAGCAGCTTAACGGGGGAGGCCACAGATACGCAGTATTTT.

The V call is TRBV11-2, the J call TRBJ2-5, with 11 bases aligning to TRBD1. Germline V gene data show CDR1 as SGHAT and CDR2 as FQNNGV. J gave up 10 bases and V 5 bases, and 6 bases lay outside the gene matches. CDR3 length: 13 residues. As DNA, the CDR3 is TGTGCCAGCAGCCCCGGGACAGGGGGGGACCAGTACTTC. Its translation is CASSPGTGGDQYF.

CDR3 protein: CASSQSPPSVSSGNTIYF. For the CDR3, the DNA is TGCGCCAGCAGTCAATCGCCCCCTAGCGTAAGCTCTGGAAACACCATATATTTT. The chain employs TRBV23-1 and TRBJ1-3, with D unresolved. TRBV23-1 is sorted into the ORF group, with uncertain function. The CDR3 contains 18 residues. Trimming left V 0 bases short and J 0 bases short, with 15 bases between.

This clone was counted only a few times. The chain recombines TRBV28 with TRBJ1-2; 8 nucleotides line up with TRBD1. The CDR3 runs to 18 residues. J lost 0 bases, V lost 5 bases, and 14 bases had no gene match. Germline CDR1 MDHEN, CDR2 SYDVKM. CDR3 sequence reads: CASSTDRVTLVPNYGYTF. The CDR3 bases are TGTGCCAGCAGTACGGACAGGGTAACGTTAGTACCTAACTATGGCTACACCTTC.

This rearrangement joins TRBV12-5 to TRBJ1-1, with 7 bases identical to TRBD1. Germline CDR1 LGHNT, CDR2 FRNRAP. This CDR3 region has 14 residues. V trimming: 6 bases; J trimming: 1 base; junction bases outside the gene matches: 5. The DNA for the CDR3 is TGTGCTAGTGGCCCTGACAGGGCGAACACTGAAGCTTTCTTT. Residues: CASGPDRANTEAFF. The full variable domain, with the rest looked up from reference TRBV12-5 and TRBJ1-1, is DARVTQTPRHKVTEMGQEVTMRCQPILGHNTVFWYRQTMMQGLELLAYFRNRAPLDDSGMPKDRFSAEMPDATLATLKIQPSEPRDSAVYFCASGPDRANTEAFFGQGTRLTVV.

The V call is TRBV30, the J call TRBJ2-3; TRBD2 might be the D (6 bases). Trimming cost V 1 base and J 4 bases, with 12 bases left between them. This CDR3 contains 14 residues. Germline CDR1 GTSNPN, CDR2 SVGIG (reference sequence). The CDR3 is CAWSGGGSADTQYF. DNA of the CDR3: TGTGCCTGGAGTGGTGGAGGGAGCGCAGATACGCAGTATTTT. Full variable domain (missing parts from reference TRBV30 and TRBJ2-3): SQTIHQWPATLVQPVGSPLSLECTVEGTSNPNLYWYRQAAGRGLQLLFYSVGIGQISSEVPQNLSASRPQDRQFILSSKKLLLSDSGFYLCAWSGGGSADTQYFGPGTRLTVL.

The chain carries TRBV7-9 and TRBJ2-7; 9 nucleotides agree with TRBD2. V lost 1 base, J lost 5 bases, and 12 bases stayed unmatched. The V gene's germline CDR1 is SEHNR and CDR2 FQNEAQ (reference sequence). The length of the CDR3 is 17 residues. The CDR3 coding sequence is TGTGCCAGCAGCTTAGGGGGAGAGCGGGAGGATTCGCACGAGCAGTACTTC. Protein product: CASSLGGEREDSHEQYF.

The chain couples TRBV19 to TRBJ1-4, with 8 bases lining up with TRBD1. The CDR3 has 15 amino acids. J was trimmed by 3 bases and V by 3 bases; bases with no gene match: 3. From germline, CDR1 is LNHDA and CDR2 SQIVND (reference sequence). CDR3 in amino acids: CASSILTGANEKLFF. The CDR3 bases are TGTGCCAGTAGTATCTTGACAGGGGCTAATGAAAAACTGTTTTTT.

V usage is TRBV30 and J usage is TRBJ2-7; maybe TRBD2 (6 bases). The CDR3 covers 14 residues. Germline V lookup: CDR1 GTSNPN, CDR2 SVGIG (reference sequence). The ends were cut back, 2 bases at V and 2 bases at J, with 13 bases in the middle. The CDR3 reads CAWSTGTGAYEQYF. DNA for the CDR3: TGTGCCTGGAGTACCGGGACGGGAGCCTACGAGCAGTACTTC. The full variable domain, rest sourced from reference TRBV30 and TRBJ2-7, is SQTIHQWPATLVQPVGSPLSLECTVEGTSNPNLYWYRQAAGRGLQLLFYSVGIGQISSEVPQNLSASRPQDRQFILSSKKLLLSDSGFYLCAWSTGTGAYEQYFGPGTRLTVT.

CDR3 in amino acids: CASSLSGYRGTYEQYF. The DNA of the CDR3 is TGTGCCAGCAGTTTATCGGGATACAGGGGCACCTACGAGCAGTACTTC. This rearrangement joins TRBV27 to TRBJ2-7, with 7 nucleotides matching TRBD1. The germline V gene encodes CDR1 MNHEY and CDR2 SMNVEV (reference sequence). Trimming took 0 bases from V and 2 from J; bases not matched to a gene: 7. The CDR3 sequence is 16 residues long.

CDR3 in amino acids: CASSIDYSIEAFF. Written as DNA, the CDR3 is TGTGCCAGCAGCATAGACTATTCCATAGAAGCTTTCTTT. The gene calls are TRBV5-4 and TRBJ1-1, with D unclear. The germline V gene encodes CDR1 SGHNT and CDR2 YYREEE (reference sequence). The CDR3 totals 13 residues. Trimming shortened V by 4 bases and J by 8 bases, and 15 bases separated the two germline ends.

This chain joins TRBV6-6 and TRBJ2-4, with 9 bases that match TRBD1. The CDR3 has 13 amino acids. Germline V gene sequence: CDR1 MNHNY, CDR2 SVGAGI (reference sequence). The J segment lost 9 bases and the V segment lost 7 bases, leaving 7 bases of the junction unmatched. The CDR3 DNA sequence: TGTGCCAGCATTCAGGGACAGGGATTCATTCAGTACTTC. Its translation: CASIQGQGFIQYF.

The chain combines TRBV27 with TRBJ2-7, with TRBD1 matching 8 bases. This CDR3 region has 14 residues. After removal of 5 bases from V and 3 bases from J, the junction contained 6 bases not matched to a gene. Germline V lookup: CDR1 MNHEY, CDR2 SMNVEV (reference sequence). The CDR3: CASSPTGAVYEQYF. The DNA of the CDR3 is TGTGCCAGCAGTCCGACAGGGGCGGTCTACGAGCAGTACTTC.

This chain's CDR3 is CASSQDGAGEERGLLLTF. CDR3 sequence (DNA): TGTGCCAGCAGCCAAGACGGGGCGGGAGAAGAGAGGGGTTTGCTCCTGACTTTC. The V and J genes are TRBV4-2 and TRBJ2-6; 7 bases match TRBD2. This CDR3 is built from 18 residues. Germline assignment: CDR1 LGHNA and CDR2 YNFKEQ. With 0 bases clipped from V and 14 bases from J, the junction kept 19 bases outside the gene matches.

The chain couples TRBV25-1 to TRBJ1-4; TRBD1 might be the D (6 bases). The CDR3 extends over 14 amino acids. CDR1 is MGHDK, CDR2 SYGVNS, per germline. V lost 6 bases and J lost 8, with 16 bases in between. The CDR3 reads CASRAGTLDEKLFF. CDR3 nucleotide sequence: TGTGCCAGCAGAGCCGGGACACTGGACGAAAAACTGTTTTTT.

The chain links TRBV7-9 to TRBJ2-7; no reliable D call. CDR1 and CDR2 from the germline V gene are SEHNR and FQNEAQ (reference sequence). V dropped 0 bases and J dropped 5 bases, with 5 bases sitting between them. The CDR3 consists of 12 residues. CDR3 sequence (DNA): TGTGCCAGCAGCTTAGCCCGGGACGAGCAGTACTTC. This gives the protein CASSLARDEQYF.